This T cell receptor beta chain was sequenced in a study of T-cell memory formation after mild COVID-19. The V gene lost 7 bases and the J gene lost 9 bases, with 13 bases spanning the gap. Germline V CDR1 and CDR2: MNHEY, SVGEGT. The CDR3 consists of 12 residues. TCRdb ran MiXCR on the 5' RACE reads and lists one entry per CDR3 protein. The data contain some 150,000 distinct CDR3 sequences, about 5.7% of them singletons. Material for sequencing was PBMCs or a T cell subset sorted from them (not recorded which). The chain couples TRBV6-2 or TRBV6-3 to TRBJ1-5; no clear D gene. This clonotype originated in an adult woman who had mild COVID-19 (a few samples of this study predate the infection). Cell type and time point are not known. The CDR3 region is CASTDLKRPQHF. CDR3 DNA sequence: TGTGCCAGCACCGACTTAAAGAGGCCCCAGCATTTT.